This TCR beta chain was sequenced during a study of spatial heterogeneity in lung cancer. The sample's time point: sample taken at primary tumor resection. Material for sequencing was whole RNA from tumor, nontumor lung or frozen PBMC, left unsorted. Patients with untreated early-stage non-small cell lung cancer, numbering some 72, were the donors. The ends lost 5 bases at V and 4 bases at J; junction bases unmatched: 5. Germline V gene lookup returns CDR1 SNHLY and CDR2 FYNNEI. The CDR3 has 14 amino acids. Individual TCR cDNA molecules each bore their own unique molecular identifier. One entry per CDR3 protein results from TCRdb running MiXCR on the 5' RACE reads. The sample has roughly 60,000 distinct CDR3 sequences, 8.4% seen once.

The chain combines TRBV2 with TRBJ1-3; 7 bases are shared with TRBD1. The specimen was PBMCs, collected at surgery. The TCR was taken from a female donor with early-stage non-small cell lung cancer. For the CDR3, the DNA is TGTGCCAGCAGTAGCCAGGGACAGGGAAACACCATATATTTT. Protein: CASSSQGQGNTIYF. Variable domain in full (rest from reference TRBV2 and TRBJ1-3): EPEVTQTPSHQVTQMGQEVILRCVPISNHLYFYWYRQILGQKVEFLVSFYNNEISEKSEIFDDQFSVERPDGSNFTLKIRSTKLEDSAMYFCASSSQGQGNTIYFGEGSWLTVV.